These T cell receptor beta chains were read from a single sample in a study of cytomegalovirus exposure and HLA in healthy donors. Sequencing was performed with immunoSEQ multiplex PCR; in TCRdb, only in-frame clones are kept and a portion is missing. The repertoire consists of roughly 120,000 clones, with roughly 80% occurring once and the leading ten covering approximately 30%. Sample: PBMCs. Every receptor here comes from a man in his sixties in good health and CMV-seropositive. Each CDR3 is given with its conserved first and last residue. A D gene is named only where the DNA matches it firmly. Part of the rows lack a size; the others show once, few, many or a class for expanded clones.

clone size,V gene,D gene,J gene,CDR3 DNA,CDR3 protein
NA,TRBV28,TRBD1,TRBJ2-7,TGTGCCAGCAGTTTCGAGTCGGGACAGTCCTACGAGCAGTACTTC,CASSFESGQSYEQYF
few,TRBV7-8,TRBD2,TRBJ2-1,TGTGCCAGCAGCTTAGTCAGCGGGAGGGCCAATGAGCAGTTCTTC,CASSLVSGRANEQFF
NA,TRBV6-5,NA,TRBJ2-3,TGTGCCAGCAGTTATGAGCGGACTGACACAGATACGCAGTATTTT,CASSYERTDTDTQYF
NA,TRBV9,NA,TRBJ1-1,TGTGCCAGCCGCGCCGGGATGAACACTGAAGCTTTCTTT,CASRAGMNTEAFF
few,TRBV6-5,NA,TRBJ2-3,TGTGCCAGCAAGGGGCGGGGAGCTAGCACAGATACGCAGTATTTT,CASKGRGASTDTQYF
NA,TRBV19,NA,TRBJ1-3,TGCGCCAGTAAACGGGAGGGTGTGGGAAACACCATATATTTT,CASKREGVGNTIYF
NA,TRBV5-5,TRBD1,TRBJ1-5,TGTGCCAGCACCCTTTTCCCGGGGGACAGGGGAAGTGGAGAGCCCCAGCATTTT,CASTLFPGDRGSGEPQHF
NA,TRBV5-4,NA,TRBJ2-3,TGTGCCAGCAGCCAGAGCGGCACAGATACGCAGTATTTT,CASSQSGTDTQYF
NA,TRBV6-6,TRBD1,TRBJ2-7,TGTGCCAGCAGCGACAGGGAGAGCTCCTACGAGCAGTACTTC,CASSDRESSYEQYF
NA,TRBV6-1,TRBD2,TRBJ2-7,TGTGCCAGCAGAACTACTAGCGCAAGCTCCTACGAGCAGTACTTC,CASRTTSASSYEQYF
NA,TRBV21-1,NA,TRBJ2-2,TGTGCCAGCAGCAGTCGACAACTAGCGGGAGGGCTGAGGGTTGAGACCGGGGAGCTGTTTTTT,CASSSRQLAGGLRVETGELFF
NA,TRBV4-1,TRBD2,TRBJ2-5,TGCGCCAGCAGCCAGCCTGGGGTAGCGGGGGGTTCGACCCAGTACTTC,CASSQPGVAGGSTQYF
NA,TRBV19,NA,TRBJ1-5,TGTGCCAGTAGTTCCCAGGCGGGGGGCGTCAATCAGCCCCAGCATTTT,CASSSQAGGVNQPQHF
NA,TRBV5-1,TRBD1,TRBJ2-4,TGCGCCAGCAGCCCGGGACAGGGAAACATTCAGTACTTC,CASSPGQGNIQYF
NA,TRBV9,TRBD2,TRBJ2-1,TGTGCCAGCAGCGCGTTTCTAGCGGGGGGCCTCTCCGAGCAGTTCTTC,CASSAFLAGGLSEQFF
NA,TRBV5-1,TRBD1,TRBJ2-3,TGCGCCAGCAGCGGGGGGCGGACAGGGAGCACAGATACGCAGTATTTT,CASSGGRTGSTDTQYF
NA,TRBV5-4,NA,TRBJ2-5,TGTGCCAGCAGCTCCCGTGGGACACAAGAGACCCAGTACTTC,CASSSRGTQETQYF
once,TRBV7-6,NA,TRBJ1-5,TGTGCCAGCAGCTTAGCTGGCGCGTGGGGAGGCCAGCCCCAGCATTTT,CASSLAGAWGGQPQHF
NA,TRBV5-5,NA,TRBJ1-1,TGTGCCAGCAGCGTTGGATACCTCGGGGCTTTCTTT,CASSVGYLGAFF
NA,TRBV5-1,TRBD1,TRBJ1-5,TGCGCCAGCAGCTACTGGACAGGGTACGTCTCCAATCAGCCCCAGCATTTT,CASSYWTGYVSNQPQHF
NA,TRBV14,TRBD1,TRBJ2-7,TGTGCCAGCAGCCAAACCGGGACAGGGGACTACGAGCAGTACTTC,CASSQTGTGDYEQYF
NA,TRBV5-1,NA,TRBJ2-3,TGCGCCAGCGCCACCGGTGTGCAGGTCACAGATACGCAGTATTTT,CASATGVQVTDTQYF
few,TRBV25-1,TRBD2,TRBJ2-4,TGTGCCAGCAGTGAATTGGGCCGGGGGGGAAACATTCAGTACTTC,CASSELGRGGNIQYF
NA,TRBV5-1,TRBD2,TRBJ2-3,TGCGCCAGCAGCTTGCCGTGGGGTTCGGGGGGTCAAGATACGCAGTATTTT,CASSLPWGSGGQDTQYF
once,TRBV14,TRBD1,TRBJ1-1,TGTGCCAGCAGCCGAGACAGGGGAAGGAGCACTGAAGCTTTCTTT,CASSRDRGRSTEAFF
NA,TRBV6-5,NA,TRBJ2-2,TGTGCCAGCAGTTACACTATTATCACCGGGGAGCTGTTTTTT,CASSYTIITGELFF